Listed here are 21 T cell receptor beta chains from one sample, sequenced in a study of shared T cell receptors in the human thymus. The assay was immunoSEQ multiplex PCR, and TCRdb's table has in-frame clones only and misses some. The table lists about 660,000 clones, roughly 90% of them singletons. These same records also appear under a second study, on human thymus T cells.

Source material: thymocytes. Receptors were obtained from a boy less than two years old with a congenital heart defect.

CDR3 in amino acids: CASGPENTGELFF. The CDR3, as DNA: TGTGCCAGCGGCCCAGAGAACACCGGGGAGCTGTTTTTT. The rearrangement uses TRBV5-4 and TRBJ2-2; the D is unclear. CDR3 length: 13 residues. Between the trimmed V and J ends, which lost 7 bases and 1 base, there was a span of 8 bases. Germline CDR1 SGHNT, CDR2 YYREEE (reference sequence).

CDR3 bases: TGTGCCAGCAGCTTAGCCGGCGGTCCTTTCTTT. Encoded protein: CASSLAGGPFF. V is TRBV11-2 and J is TRBJ1-1; D not resolved. CDR3 length equals 11 residues. V lost 1 base and J lost 12, with 9 bases in between. Germline values: CDR1 SGHAT, CDR2 FQNNGV.

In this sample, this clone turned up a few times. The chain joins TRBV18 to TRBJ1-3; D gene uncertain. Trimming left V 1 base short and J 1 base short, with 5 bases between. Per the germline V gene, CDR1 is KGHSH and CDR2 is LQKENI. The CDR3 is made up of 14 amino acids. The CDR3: CASSPQESGNTIYF. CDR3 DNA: TGTGCCAGCTCACCACAGGAGTCTGGAAACACCATATATTTT.

CDR3 region: CASSPQLRGQFF. In nucleotides, the CDR3 is TGTGCCAGCAGCCCACAATTGAGAGGGCAGTTCTTC. The rearrangement uses TRBV5-6 and TRBJ2-1; D is unclear. The CDR3 totals 12 residues. V was trimmed by 4 bases and J by 12 bases, leaving 14 bases between them. Germline CDR1 is SGHDT and CDR2 is YYEEEE. The variable domain in full, completed from reference TRBV5-6 and TRBJ2-1, reads DAGVTQSPTHLIKTRGQQVTLRCSPKSGHDTVSWYQQALGQGPQFIFQYYEEEERQRGNFPDRFSGHQFPNYSSELNVNALLLGDSALYLCASSPQLRGQFFGPGTRLTVL.

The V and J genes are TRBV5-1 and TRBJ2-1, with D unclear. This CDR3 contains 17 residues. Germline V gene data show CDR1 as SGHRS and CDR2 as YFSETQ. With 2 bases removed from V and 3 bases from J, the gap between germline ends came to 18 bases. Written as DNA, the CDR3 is TGCGCCAGCAGCTTCATTATCGTAGCTTTAGTCTACAATGAGCAGTTCTTC. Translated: CASSFIIVALVYNEQFF.

CDR3 amino acids: CASRAERGLTDTQYF. CDR3 DNA: TGTGCCAGCAGGGCTGAGCGGGGCCTCACAGATACGCAGTATTTT. The J gene is TRBJ2-3, the V gene TRBV6-5; 7 bases are a match to TRBD2. The CDR3 spans 15 residues. Germline trimming cut 6 bases from V and 2 bases from J; bases unmatched to any gene: 8. Germline V gene data show CDR1 as MNHEY and CDR2 as SVGAGI.

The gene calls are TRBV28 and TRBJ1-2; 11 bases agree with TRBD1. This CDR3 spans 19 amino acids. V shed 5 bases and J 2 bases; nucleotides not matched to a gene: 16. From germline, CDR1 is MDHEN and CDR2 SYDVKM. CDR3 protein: CASSPDPGQGAGGNYGYTF. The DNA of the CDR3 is TGTGCCAGCAGTCCTGACCCAGGACAGGGGGCGGGAGGGAACTATGGCTACACCTTC.

This CDR3 is CASSPGGKGYTF. In nucleotides, the CDR3 is TGTGCCAGCAGCCCAGGAGGGAAGGGCTACACCTTC. The genes are TRBV7-2 and TRBJ1-2; D remains unclear. Per germline, CDR1 SGHTA and CDR2 FQGNSA. V was shortened by 5 bases and J by 8 bases, with 12 bases between the two germline ends. The CDR3 has 12 residues.

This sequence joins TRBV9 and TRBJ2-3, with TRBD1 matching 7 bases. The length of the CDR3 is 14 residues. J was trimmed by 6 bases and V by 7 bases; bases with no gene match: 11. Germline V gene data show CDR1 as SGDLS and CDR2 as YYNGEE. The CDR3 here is CASQPEGGPDTQYF. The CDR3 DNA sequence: TGTGCCAGCCAGCCGGAAGGGGGCCCCGATACGCAGTATTTT.

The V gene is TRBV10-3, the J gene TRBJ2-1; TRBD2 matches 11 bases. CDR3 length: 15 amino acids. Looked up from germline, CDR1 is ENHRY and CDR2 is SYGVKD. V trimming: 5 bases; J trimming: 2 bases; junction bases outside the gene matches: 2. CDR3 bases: TGTGCCATCAGTCTAGCGGGAGGCCCCTACAATGAGCAGTTCTTC. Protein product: CAISLAGGPYNEQFF.

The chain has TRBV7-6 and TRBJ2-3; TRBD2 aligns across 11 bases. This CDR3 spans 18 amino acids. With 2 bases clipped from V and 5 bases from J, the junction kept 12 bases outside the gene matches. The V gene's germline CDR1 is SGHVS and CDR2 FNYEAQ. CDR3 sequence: CASSLIRLAGGVVDTQYF. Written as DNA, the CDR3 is TGTGCCAGCAGCTTAATCAGGCTAGCGGGAGGTGTGGTAGATACGCAGTATTTT.

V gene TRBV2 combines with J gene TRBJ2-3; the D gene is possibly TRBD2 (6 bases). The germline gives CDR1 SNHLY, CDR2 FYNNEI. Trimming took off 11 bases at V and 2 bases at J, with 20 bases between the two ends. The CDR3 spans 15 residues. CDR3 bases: TGTGCCGGCCGATTCCCGGGACTCCACACAGATACGCAGTATTTT. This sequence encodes CAGRFPGLHTDTQYF.

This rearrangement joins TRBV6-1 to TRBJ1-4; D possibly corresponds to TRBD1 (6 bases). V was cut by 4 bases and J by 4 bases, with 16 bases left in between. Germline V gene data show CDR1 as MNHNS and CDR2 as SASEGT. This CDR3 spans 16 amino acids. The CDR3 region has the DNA TGTGCCAGCAGTGGGGAACAGGGAGTTTATAATGAAAAACTGTTTTTT. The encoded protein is CASSGEQGVYNEKLFF.

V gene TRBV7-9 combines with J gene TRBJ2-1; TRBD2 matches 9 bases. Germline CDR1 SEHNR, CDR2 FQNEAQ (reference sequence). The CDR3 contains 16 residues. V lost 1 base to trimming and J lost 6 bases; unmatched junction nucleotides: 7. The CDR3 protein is CASSLGGRAYGNEQFF. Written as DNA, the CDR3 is TGTGCCAGCAGCTTAGGCGGGAGGGCCTACGGCAATGAGCAGTTCTTC. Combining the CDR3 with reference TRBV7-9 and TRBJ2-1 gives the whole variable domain DTGVSQNPRHKITKRGQNVTFRCDPISEHNRLYWYRQTLGQGPEFLTYFQNEAQLEKSRLLSDRFSAERPKGSFSTLEIQRTEQGDSAMYLCASSLGGRAYGNEQFFGPGTRLTVL.

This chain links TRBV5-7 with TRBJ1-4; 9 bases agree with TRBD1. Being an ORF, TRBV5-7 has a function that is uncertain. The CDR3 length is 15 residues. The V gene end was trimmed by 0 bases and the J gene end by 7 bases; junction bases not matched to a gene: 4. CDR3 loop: CASSLGGQGCEKLFF. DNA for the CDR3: TGTGCCAGCAGCTTGGGGGGACAGGGTTGTGAAAAACTGTTTTTT.

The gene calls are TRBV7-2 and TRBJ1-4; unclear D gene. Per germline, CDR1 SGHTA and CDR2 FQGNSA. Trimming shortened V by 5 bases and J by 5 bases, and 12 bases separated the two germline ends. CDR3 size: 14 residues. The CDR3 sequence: CASSPHSRNEKLFF. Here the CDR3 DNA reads TGTGCCAGCAGCCCACACAGTCGCAATGAAAAACTGTTTTTT.

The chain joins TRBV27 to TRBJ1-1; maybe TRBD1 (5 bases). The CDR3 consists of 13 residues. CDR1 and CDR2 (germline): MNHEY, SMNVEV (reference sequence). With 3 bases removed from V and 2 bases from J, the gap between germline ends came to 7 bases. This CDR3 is CASSLGGNTEAFF. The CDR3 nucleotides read TGTGCCAGCAGTTTGGGGGGAAACACTGAAGCTTTCTTT.

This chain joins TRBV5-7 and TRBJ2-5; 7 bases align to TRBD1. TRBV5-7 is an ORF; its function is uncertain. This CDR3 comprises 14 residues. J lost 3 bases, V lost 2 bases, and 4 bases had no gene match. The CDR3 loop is CASSLTTGEETQYF. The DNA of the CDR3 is TGTGCCAGCAGCTTAACCACAGGGGAAGAGACCCAGTACTTC.

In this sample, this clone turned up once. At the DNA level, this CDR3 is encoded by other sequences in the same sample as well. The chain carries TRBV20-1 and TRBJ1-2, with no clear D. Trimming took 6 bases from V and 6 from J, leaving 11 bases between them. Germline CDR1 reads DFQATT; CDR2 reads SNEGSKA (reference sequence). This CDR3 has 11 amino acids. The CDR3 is CSARRGDGYTF. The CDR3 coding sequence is TGCAGTGCGAGACGTGGAGATGGCTACACCTTC.

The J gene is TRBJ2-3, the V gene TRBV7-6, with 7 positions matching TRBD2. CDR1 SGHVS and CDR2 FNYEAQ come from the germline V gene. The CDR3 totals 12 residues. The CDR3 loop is CAVAGDTDTQYF. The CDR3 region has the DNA TGTGCAGTCGCGGGGGACACAGATACGCAGTATTTT.

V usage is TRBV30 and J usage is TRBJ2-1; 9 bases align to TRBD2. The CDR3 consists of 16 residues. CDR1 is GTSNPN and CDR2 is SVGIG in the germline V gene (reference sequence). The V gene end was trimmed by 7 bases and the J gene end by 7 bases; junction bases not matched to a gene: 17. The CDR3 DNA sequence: TGTGCCTCCCCCCGAGGAGGGCTAGCGGGAACGAATGAGCAGTTCTTC. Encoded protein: CASPRGGLAGTNEQFF.